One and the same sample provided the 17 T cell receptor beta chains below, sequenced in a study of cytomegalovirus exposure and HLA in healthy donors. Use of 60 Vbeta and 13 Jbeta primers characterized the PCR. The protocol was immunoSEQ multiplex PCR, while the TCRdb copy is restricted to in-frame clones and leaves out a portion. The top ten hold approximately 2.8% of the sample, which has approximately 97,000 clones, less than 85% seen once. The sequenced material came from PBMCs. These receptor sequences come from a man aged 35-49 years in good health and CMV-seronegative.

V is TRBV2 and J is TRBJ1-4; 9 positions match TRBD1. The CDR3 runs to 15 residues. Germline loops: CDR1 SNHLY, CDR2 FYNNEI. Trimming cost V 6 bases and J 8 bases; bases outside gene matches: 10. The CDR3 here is CASSDPGQGYEKLFF. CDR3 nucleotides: TGTGCCAGCAGCGACCCCGGACAGGGGTACGAAAAACTGTTTTTT.

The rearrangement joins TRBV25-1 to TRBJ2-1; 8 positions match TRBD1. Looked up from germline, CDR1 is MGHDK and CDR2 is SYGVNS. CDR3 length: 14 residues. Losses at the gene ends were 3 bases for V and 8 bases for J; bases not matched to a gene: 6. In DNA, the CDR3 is TGTGCCAGCAGTGACCCGACAGGGGCCGATGAGCAGTTCTTC. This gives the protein CASSDPTGADEQFF.

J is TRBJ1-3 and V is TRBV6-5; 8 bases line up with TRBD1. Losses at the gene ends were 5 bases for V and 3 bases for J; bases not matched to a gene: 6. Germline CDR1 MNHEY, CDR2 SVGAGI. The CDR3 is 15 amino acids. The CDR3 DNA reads TGTGCCAGCAGTCGCACAGGGGGTCTTGGAAACACCATATATTTT. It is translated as CASSRTGGLGNTIYF.

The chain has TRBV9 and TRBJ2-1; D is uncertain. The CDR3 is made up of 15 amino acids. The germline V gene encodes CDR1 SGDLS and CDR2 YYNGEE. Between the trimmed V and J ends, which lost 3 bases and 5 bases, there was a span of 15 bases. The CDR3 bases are TGTGCCAGCAGCGGACCCGGTGGAGCGAACAATGAGCAGTTCTTC. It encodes CASSGPGGANNEQFF.

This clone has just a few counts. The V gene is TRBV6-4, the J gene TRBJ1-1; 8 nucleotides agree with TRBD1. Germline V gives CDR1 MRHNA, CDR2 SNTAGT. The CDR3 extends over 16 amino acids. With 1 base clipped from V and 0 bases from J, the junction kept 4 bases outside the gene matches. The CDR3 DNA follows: TGTGCCAGCAGTGACTTGAAGACAGGGGTGAACACTGAAGCTTTCTTT. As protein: CASSDLKTGVNTEAFF.

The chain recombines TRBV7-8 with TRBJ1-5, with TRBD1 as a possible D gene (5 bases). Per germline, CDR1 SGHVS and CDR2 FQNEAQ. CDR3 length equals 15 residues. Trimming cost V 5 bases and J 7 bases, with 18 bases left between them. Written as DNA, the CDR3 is TGTGCCAGCAGCCGCGGGGGGGGTTTCGGGCAGCCCCAGCATTTT. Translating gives CASSRGGGFGQPQHF. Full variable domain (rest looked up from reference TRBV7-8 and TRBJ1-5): GAGVSQSPRYKVAKRGQDVALRCDPISGHVSLFWYQQALGQGPEFLTYFQNEAQLDKSGLPSDRFFAERPEGSVSTLKIQRTQQEDSAVYLCASSRGGGFGQPQHFGDGTRLSIL.

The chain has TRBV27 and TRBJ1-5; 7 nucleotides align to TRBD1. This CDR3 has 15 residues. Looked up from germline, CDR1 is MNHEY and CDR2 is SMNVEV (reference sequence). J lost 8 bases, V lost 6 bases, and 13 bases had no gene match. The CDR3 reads CASSLTGYREEPQHF. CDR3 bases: TGTGCCAGCAGCCTGACAGGGTATCGGGAAGAGCCCCAGCATTTT.

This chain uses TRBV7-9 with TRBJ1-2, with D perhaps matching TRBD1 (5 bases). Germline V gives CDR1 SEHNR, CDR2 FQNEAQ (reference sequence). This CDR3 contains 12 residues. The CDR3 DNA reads TGTTCCGGGGGAAGTGGATACTATGGCTACACCTTC. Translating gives CSGGSGYYGYTF.

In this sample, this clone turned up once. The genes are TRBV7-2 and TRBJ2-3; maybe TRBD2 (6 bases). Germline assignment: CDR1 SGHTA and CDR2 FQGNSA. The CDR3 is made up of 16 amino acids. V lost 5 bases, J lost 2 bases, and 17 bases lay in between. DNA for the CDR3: TGTGCCAGCAGCCGAGTCGGCGGGGCGAACACAGATACGCAGTATTTT. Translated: CASSRVGGANTDTQYF.

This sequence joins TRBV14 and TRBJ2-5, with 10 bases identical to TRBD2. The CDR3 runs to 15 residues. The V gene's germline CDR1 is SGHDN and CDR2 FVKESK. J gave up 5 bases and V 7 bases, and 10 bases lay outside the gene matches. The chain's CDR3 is CASTPIAGGRETQYF. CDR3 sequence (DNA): TGTGCCAGCACCCCGATAGCGGGGGGCCGGGAGACCCAGTACTTC.

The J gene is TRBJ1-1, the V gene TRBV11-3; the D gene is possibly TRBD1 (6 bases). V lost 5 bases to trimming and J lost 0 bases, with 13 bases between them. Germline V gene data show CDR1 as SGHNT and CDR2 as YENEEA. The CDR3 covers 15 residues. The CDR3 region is CASSTGGGLNTEAFF. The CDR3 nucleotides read TGTGCCAGCAGCACCGGCGGGGGCTTGAACACTGAAGCTTTCTTT.

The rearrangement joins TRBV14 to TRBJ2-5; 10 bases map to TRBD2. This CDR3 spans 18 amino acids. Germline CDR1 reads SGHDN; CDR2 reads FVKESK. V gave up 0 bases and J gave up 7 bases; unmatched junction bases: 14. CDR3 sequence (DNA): TGTGCCAGCAGCCAAGAGAATGGGGCTAGCGGGGGAACAACGACCCAGTACTTC. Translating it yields CASSQENGASGGTTTQYF.

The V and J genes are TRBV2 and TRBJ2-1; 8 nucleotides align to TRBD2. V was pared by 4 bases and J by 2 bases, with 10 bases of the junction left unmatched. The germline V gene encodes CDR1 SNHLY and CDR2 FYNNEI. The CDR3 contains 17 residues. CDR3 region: CASSVTWTSPTYNEQFF. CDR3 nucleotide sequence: TGTGCCAGCAGTGTAACCTGGACTAGCCCAACCTACAATGAGCAGTTCTTC.

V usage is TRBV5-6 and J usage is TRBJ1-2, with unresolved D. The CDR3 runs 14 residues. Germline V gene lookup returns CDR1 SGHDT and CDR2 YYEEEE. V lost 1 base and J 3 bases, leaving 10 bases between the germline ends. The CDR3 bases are TGTGCCAGCAGCTTGATTTTCGGGGACTATGGCTACACCTTC. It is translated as CASSLIFGDYGYTF.

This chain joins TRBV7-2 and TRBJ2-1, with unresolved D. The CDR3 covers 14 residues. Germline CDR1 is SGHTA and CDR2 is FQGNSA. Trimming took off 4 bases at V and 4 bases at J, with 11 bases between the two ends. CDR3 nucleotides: TGTGCCAGCAGCTCGTCTACAGTTTACAATGAGCAGTTCTTC. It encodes CASSSSTVYNEQFF.

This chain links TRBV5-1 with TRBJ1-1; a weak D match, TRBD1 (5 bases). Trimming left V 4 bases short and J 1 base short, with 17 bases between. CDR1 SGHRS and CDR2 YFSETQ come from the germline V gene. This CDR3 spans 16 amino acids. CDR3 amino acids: CASSPPAVGANTEAFF. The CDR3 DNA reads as TGCGCCAGCAGCCCCCCCGCGGTAGGGGCGAACACTGAAGCTTTCTTT.

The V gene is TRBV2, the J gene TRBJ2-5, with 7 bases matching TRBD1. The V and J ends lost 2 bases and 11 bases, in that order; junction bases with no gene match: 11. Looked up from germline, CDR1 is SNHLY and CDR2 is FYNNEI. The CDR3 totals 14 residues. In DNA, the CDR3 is TGTGCCAGCAGTGAATCCGGGACAGCGTGTTCGCAGTACTTC. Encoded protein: CASSESGTACSQYF.